Below, one T cell receptor (beta chain) is given with its context. V lost 2 bases and J 1 base, leaving 11 bases between the germline ends. Germline V CDR1 and CDR2: SGHAT, FQNNGV. The CDR3 length is 15 residues. TCRdb reprocessed the RT-PCR reads with MiXCR, giving one entry per CDR3 protein. The data show around 540,000 distinct CDR3 sequences, roughly 12% seen once. This sample was included in a study of response to subunit inactivated influenza vaccine. The V and J genes are TRBV11-2 and TRBJ2-5; no clear D. Sequencing was performed on PBMCs from blood, taken on the day of vaccination. The sequence was collected from a man over 45 who received an inactivated influenza vaccine. CDR3 DNA: TGTGCCAGCAGCTTATTCCGCGGATCCCAAGAGACCCAGTACTTC. Residues: CASSLFRGSQETQYF.